This T cell receptor (beta chain) was captured by sequencing in a study of PD-L1 blockade in urothelial cancer. This sample's time point: peripheral blood 6 weeks after treatment start. Patient sample counts ranged from 1 to 8, pretreatment and on-treatment. The repertoire was sequenced with immunoSEQ multiplex PCR; TCRdb's copy has only in-frame clones and lacks some. The table includes about 120,000 clones, more than 70% detected once. The TCR was taken from a man in his forties or fifties with urothelial cancer. This specimen consisted of PBMCs, obtained around atezolizumab (anti-PD-L1) treatment.

CDR3 nucleotides: TGTGCCAGCCTCCACAGCACTTACGAGCAGTACTTC. Translating it yields CASLHSTYEQYF. This sequence joins TRBV6-6 and TRBJ2-7; no clear D gene. The ends were cut back, 8 bases at V and 4 bases at J, with 12 bases in the middle. CDR1 MNHNY and CDR2 SVGAGI come from the germline V gene (reference sequence). The CDR3 runs to 12 residues.